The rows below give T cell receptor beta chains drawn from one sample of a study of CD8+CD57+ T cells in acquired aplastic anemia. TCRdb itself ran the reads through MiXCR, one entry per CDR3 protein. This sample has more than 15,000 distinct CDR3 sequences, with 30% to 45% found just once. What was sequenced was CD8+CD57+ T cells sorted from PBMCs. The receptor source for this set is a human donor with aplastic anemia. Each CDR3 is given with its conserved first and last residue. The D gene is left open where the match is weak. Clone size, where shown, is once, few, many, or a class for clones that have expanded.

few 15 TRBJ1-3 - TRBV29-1 TGCAGCGTATTAGGACGGGCGAGCTCTGGAAACACCATATATTTT CSVLGRASSGNTIYF
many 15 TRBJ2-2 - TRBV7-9 TGTGCCAGCAGCTTACCGACTAAAAGCACCGGGGAGCTGTTTTTT CASSLPTKSTGELFF
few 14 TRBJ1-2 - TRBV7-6 TGTGCCAGCAGCTTAGGGGGAGGGGTGCATGGCTACACCTTC CASSLGGGVHGYTF
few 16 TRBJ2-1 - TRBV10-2 TGCGCCAGCAGTGAGATTCTAGACAGCGACCCTAATGAGCAGTTCTTC CASSEILDSDPNEQFF
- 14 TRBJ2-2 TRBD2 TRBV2 TGTGCCAGCAGGGCATGGCGGGGGACCGGGGAGCTGTTTTTT CASRAWRGTGELFF
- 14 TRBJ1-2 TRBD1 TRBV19 TGTGCCAGTAGTATGTACAGGGGGAGCTATGGCTACACCTTC CASSMYRGSYGYTF
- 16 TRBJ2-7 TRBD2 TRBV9 TGTGCCAGCAGCCCTCCGGGAGCTAGCGGGAGCTACGAGCAGTACTTC CASSPPGASGSYEQYF
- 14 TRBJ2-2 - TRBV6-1 TGTGCCAGCCCGGACTCCTTGAACACCGGGGAGCTGTTTTTT CASPDSLNTGELFF
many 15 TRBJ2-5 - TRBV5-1 TGCGCCAGCATGGTGCAGGGTGTTGGCCAAGAGACCCAGTACTTC CASMVQGVGQETQYF
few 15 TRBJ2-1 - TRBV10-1 TGCGCCAGCAGTGAGTCGGGAGCCAGGGTTGATGAGCAGTTCTTC CASSESGARVDEQFF
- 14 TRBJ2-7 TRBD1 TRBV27 TGTGCCAGCAGTCCGGACAGGGGACGCTACGAGCAGTACTTC CASSPDRGRYEQYF
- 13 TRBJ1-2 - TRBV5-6 TGTGCCAGCAGTCGGGATGGGGTCATAGGCTACACCTTC CASSRDGVIGYTF
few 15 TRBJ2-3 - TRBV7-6 TGTGCCAGCAGCCGGTGGTACGGTAGCACAGATACGCAGTATTTT CASSRWYGSTDTQYF
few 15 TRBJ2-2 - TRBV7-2 TGTGCCAGCAGCCAAGGCGCCTGGGGCACCGGGGAGCTGTTTTTT CASSQGAWGTGELFF
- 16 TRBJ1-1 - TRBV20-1 TGCAGTGCTAGAGAGGGACGGAGGGCGGCATTGACTGAAGCTTTCTTT CSAREGRRAALTEAFF
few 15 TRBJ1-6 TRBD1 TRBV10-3 TGTGCCATCAGAGACGGGACAGGCTATAATTCACCCCTCCACTTT CAIRDGTGYNSPLHF
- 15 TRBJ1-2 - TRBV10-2 TGCGCCAGCAGTGGCCCGGGCATAAGGGCCTATGGCTACACCTTC CASSGPGIRAYGYTF
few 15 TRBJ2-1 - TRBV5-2 TGTGCCAGCAACCATACAGCGGGAGGGACCAATGAGCAGTTCTTC CASNHTAGGTNEQFF
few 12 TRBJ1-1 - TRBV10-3 TGTGCCATCAGTGAAGGGGACACTGAAGCTTTCTTT CAISEGDTEAFF
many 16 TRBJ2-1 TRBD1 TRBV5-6 TGTGCCAGCAGCTCCAGGTCGGGACAGGGGTTGAATGAGCAGTTCTTC CASSSRSGQGLNEQFF
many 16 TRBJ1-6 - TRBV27 TGTGCCAGCAGTTTAGGGACGGCCAACTATAATTCACCCCTCCACTTT CASSLGTANYNSPLHF
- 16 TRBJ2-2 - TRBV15 TGTGCCACGCCACTCCGACAGACCGCGAACACCGGGGAGCTGGTCTTT CATPLRQTANTGELVF
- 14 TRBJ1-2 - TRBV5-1 TGCGCCAGCAGCCCCCGGACTTTCGAGAATGGCTACACCTTC CASSPRTFENGYTF
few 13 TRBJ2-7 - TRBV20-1 TGCAGTGCTAGGTCGCAGCAATTCTACGAGCAGTACTTC CSARSQQFYEQYF
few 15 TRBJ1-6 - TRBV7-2 TGTGCCAGCACTATACCAGGGGTTCGTGATTCACCCCTCCACTTT CASTIPGVRDSPLHF
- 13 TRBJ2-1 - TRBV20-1 TGCAGTGCCAACGTGGATTCCTACAATGAGCAGTTCTTC CSANVDSYNEQFF
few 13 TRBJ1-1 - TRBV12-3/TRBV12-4 TGTGCCAGCAGTTTGAGGGTGAAGCCTGAAGCTTTCTTT CASSLRVKPEAFF
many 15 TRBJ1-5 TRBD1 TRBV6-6 TGTGCCAGCAGTTACTCGGAGACAGGGGTACAGCCCCAGCATTTT CASSYSETGVQPQHF
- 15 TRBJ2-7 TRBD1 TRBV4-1 TGCGCCAGCAGCCAGCACAGGGGTAGCTCCTACGAGCAGTACTTC CASSQHRGSSYEQYF
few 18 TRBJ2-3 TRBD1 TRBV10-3 TGTGCCATCAGTGAACGGGGGACAGGTGTTTTTGGCACAGATACGCAGTATTTT CAISERGTGVFGTDTQYF
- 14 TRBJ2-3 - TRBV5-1 TGCGCCAGCAGCTTGTCGCAGGGATCAGATACGCAGTATTTT CASSLSQGSDTQYF
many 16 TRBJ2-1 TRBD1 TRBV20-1 TGCAGTGCTACGGGACCCGGGACAGGTTATTATAATGAGCAGTTCTTC CSATGPGTGYYNEQFF
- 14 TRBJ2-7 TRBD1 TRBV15 TGTGCCACCAGCAGCCCGACAGGGTTCGACGAGCAGTACTTC CATSSPTGFDEQYF
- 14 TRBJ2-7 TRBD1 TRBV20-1 TGCAGTGCTTCCGGGACAGGGGCCCGTCGTGAGCAGTACTTC CSASGTGARREQYF
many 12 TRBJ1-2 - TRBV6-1 TGTGCCAGCAGACCCCCAGGGGATGGCTACACCTTC CASRPPGDGYTF
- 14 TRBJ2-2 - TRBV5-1 TGCGCCAGCAGCTTGGCCCCAGGGGCCGGGGAGCTGTTTTTT CASSLAPGAGELFF
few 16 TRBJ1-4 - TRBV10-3 TGTGCCATCAGTGAGACCGAAGTTACAGATAATGAAAAACTGTTTTTT CAISETEVTDNEKLFF
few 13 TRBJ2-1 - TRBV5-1 TGCGCCAGCAGCTTCGGACTCAACAATGAGCAGTTCTTC CASSFGLNNEQFF
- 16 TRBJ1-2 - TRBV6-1 TGTGCCAGCAGCTCTCCGAACAGGGCCACTAACTATGGCTACACCTTC CASSSPNRATNYGYTF
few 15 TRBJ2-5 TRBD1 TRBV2 TGTGCCAGCAGGGCCGGGACAGGGGAAGAGGCGACCCAGTACTTC CASRAGTGEEATQYF
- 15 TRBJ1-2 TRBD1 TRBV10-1 TGCGCCAGCAGCGCAACGACAGGGGCCATCTATGGCTACACCTTC CASSATTGAIYGYTF
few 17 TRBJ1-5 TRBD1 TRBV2 TGTGCCAGCAGTGATGGTTTTAGGGGGACAGGCAATCAGCCCCAGCATTTT CASSDGFRGTGNQPQHF
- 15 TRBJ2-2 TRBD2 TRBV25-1 TGTGCCAGCAGCGGACTAGCGGCAAAGGGCGGGGAGCTGTTTTTT CASSGLAAKGGELFF
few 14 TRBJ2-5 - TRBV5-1 TGCGCCAGCAGCTCGACAGCCCCGATGGAGACCCAGTACTTC CASSSTAPMETQYF
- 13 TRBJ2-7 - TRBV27 TGTGCCAGCAGTCGCGGGGCCACCTACGAGCAGTACTTC CASSRGATYEQYF